The source of this T cell receptor (beta chain) is a study of blood T cell repertoires in COVID-19. About the research overall: The samples span acute and convalescent COVID-19 from the United States, Italy and Spain. T cells, B-cell-depleted T cells, or PBMCs supplied cDNA or gDNA.

Methods used by the authors: Reference gene primers were amplified, and this amplification served to estimate nucleated cell counts. Repertoires were generated with immunoSEQ multiplex PCR, while TCRdb's copy carries only in-frame clones and drops some. V and J calls plus clone size are reproduced from that table; the DNA served to infer D and trimming. The sample carries around 60,000 clones, almost 95% recorded once. The sequenced material came from peripheral blood. The receptor comes from a man aged 45-60 years with active COVID-19.

The CDR3 DNA sequence: TGTGCCAGCAGCCGCACCCCTTCCGGGACAGCAAACACTGAAGCTTTCTTT. Protein: CASSRTPSGTANTEAFF. The V gene is TRBV3-1 (or the pseudogene TRBV3-2), the J gene TRBJ1-1; 7 bases are a match to TRBD1. Trimming removed 4 bases from V and 2 bases from J; junction bases left unmatched: 13. The CDR3 is 17 amino acids. Germline CDR1 is LGHDT and CDR2 is YNNKEL (reference sequence).